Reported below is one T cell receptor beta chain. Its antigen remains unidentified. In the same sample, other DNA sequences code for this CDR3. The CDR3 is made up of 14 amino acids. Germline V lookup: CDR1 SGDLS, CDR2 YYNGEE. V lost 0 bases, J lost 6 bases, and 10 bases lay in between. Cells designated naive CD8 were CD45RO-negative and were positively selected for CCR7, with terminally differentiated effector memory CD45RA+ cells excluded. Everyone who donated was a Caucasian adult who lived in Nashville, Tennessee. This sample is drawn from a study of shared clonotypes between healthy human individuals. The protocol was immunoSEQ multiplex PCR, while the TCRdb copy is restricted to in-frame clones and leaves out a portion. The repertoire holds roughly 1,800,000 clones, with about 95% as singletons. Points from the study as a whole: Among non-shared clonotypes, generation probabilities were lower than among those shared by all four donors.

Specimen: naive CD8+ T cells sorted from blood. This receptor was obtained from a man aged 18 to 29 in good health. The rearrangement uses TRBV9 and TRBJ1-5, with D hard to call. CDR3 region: CASSVAGEGQPQHF. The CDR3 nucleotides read TGTGCCAGCAGCGTAGCAGGCGAAGGTCAGCCCCAGCATTTT.